A selection of T cell receptor beta chains follows, all from one sample in a study of blood T cell repertoires in COVID-19. Clones were sequenced by immunoSEQ multiplex PCR, and TCRdb holds only the in-frame ones, with some missing. Altogether 100,000 to 120,000 clones are present, around 68% being singletons, with the ten largest covering 7.6%. Sequencing was done on a sample of peripheral blood. These receptors all come from a woman aged 60-75 years with acute or convalescent COVID-19. Both conserved end residues are part of each CDR3. Each record gives: clone size, D gene, J gene, V gene, CDR3 DNA, CDR3 protein. The D gene is left open where the match is weak. Clone size is given for some rows only: seen once, a few or many times, or a class if the clone is expanded.

>-|-|TRBJ1-2|TRBV6-2/TRBV6-3
TGTGCCAGCAGCCGGGGAGGCCTCTACACCTTC
CASSRGGLYTF
>-|-|TRBJ1-1|TRBV6-5
TGTGCCAGCAGTCGCTTCAGGGGGAACACTGAAGCTTTCTTT
CASSRFRGNTEAFF
>-|-|TRBJ2-1|TRBV19
TGTGCCAGTAGTATGGCACTAGAGAATGAGCAGTTCTTC
CASSMALENEQFF
>-|-|TRBJ1-1|TRBV19
TGTGCCAGTACCGCCTGGCGTCCGGGCGGGCCTGAAGCTTTCTTT
CASTAWRPGGPEAFF
>few|-|TRBJ2-7|TRBV19
TGTGCCAGTAGTGTCACTCGGACTGTACCTTCCTACGAGCAGTACTTC
CASSVTRTVPSYEQYF
>-|TRBD2|TRBJ2-5|TRBV5-6
TGTGCCAGCAGCTTCAAGAGACTAGCTACCGAGACCCAGTACTTC
CASSFKRLATETQYF
>-|-|TRBJ1-5|TRBV6-4
TGTGCCAGAGGAGATTTACCAGAGCCCCAGCATTTT
CARGDLPEPQHF
>few|-|TRBJ1-4|TRBV4-2
TGTGCCAGCAGCCAAGATAGGTTCGGGGTAACAACTAATGAAAAACTGTTTTTT
CASSQDRFGVTTNEKLFF
>-|-|TRBJ1-6|TRBV19
TGTGCCAGTAGTGCCCCCACGGGACAACTGAGCTCCTATAATTCACCCCTCCACTTT
CASSAPTGQLSSYNSPLHF
>-|TRBD1|TRBJ2-3|TRBV5-6
TGTGCCAGCAGCTCTCAGGGGGCAGATACGCAGTATTTT
CASSSQGADTQYF
>once|TRBD1|TRBJ1-1|TRBV7-3
TGTGCCAGCAGCTTAGCCACCATTGGACAGGGCGAAGCTTTCTTT
CASSLATIGQGEAFF
>-|-|TRBJ2-7|TRBV27
TGTGCCAGCAGTCCCCAAAACACTAGAACCGAGCAGTACTTC
CASSPQNTRTEQYF
>-|-|TRBJ1-4|TRBV5-6
TGTGCCAGCAGCTGGGGCCCGGGGGGTTTGACTAATGAAAAACTGTTTTTT
CASSWGPGGLTNEKLFF
>-|TRBD1|TRBJ1-5|TRBV28
TGTGCCAGCCGGGACAGGGCATACAGCAATCAGCCCCAGCATTTT
CASRDRAYSNQPQHF
>-|-|TRBJ2-1|TRBV4-2
TGTGCCAGCAGCCAAGGAACCGTTCGGGGAAATGAGCAGTTCTTC
CASSQGTVRGNEQFF